Each of the 21 T cell receptor beta chains below was sequenced from the same sample in a study of cytotoxic CD8 clonotypes in ibrutinib-treated CLL. This table comes from immunoSEQ multiplex PCR, and its TCRdb copy is limited to in-frame clones, with some not included. The sample yields over 75,000 clones, approximately 80% seen once. The material sequenced was PBMCs, taken after 12 months of ibrutinib treatment. All receptors come from a human donor with chronic lymphocytic leukemia.

Details on this clone: A junction boundary mismatches the germline segment, possibly from a read error. V usage is TRBV5-1 and J usage is TRBJ1-2; 8 bases map to TRBD1. The germline V gene encodes CDR1 SGHRS and CDR2 YFSETQ. The CDR3 spans 15 residues. The CDR3 DNA follows: TGCGCCAGCAGCCAGGACCCCGGGACAGGAGCTTTTTCGGCCTTC. It is translated as CASSQDPGTGAFSAF.

The V gene is TRBV18, the J gene TRBJ2-6; no clear D. V lost 3 bases, J lost 2 bases, and 8 bases lay in between. The CDR3 contains 15 residues. Germline V gene data show CDR1 as KGHSH and CDR2 as LQKENI. The CDR3: CASSPLLTGANVLTF. The CDR3 DNA is TGTGCCAGCTCACCCCTATTAACTGGGGCCAACGTCCTGACTTTC. The full variable domain, completed using reference TRBV18 and TRBJ2-6, is NAGVMQNPRHLVRRRGQEARLRCSPMKGHSHVYWYRQLPEEGLKFMVYLQKENIIDESGMPKERFSAEFPKEGPSILRIQQVVRGDSAAYFCASSPLLTGANVLTFGAGSRLTVL.

The rearrangement uses TRBV27 and TRBJ2-2; D is tentatively TRBD1 or TRBD2 (5 bases each). From germline, CDR1 is MNHEY and CDR2 SMNVEV (reference sequence). V shed 3 bases and J shed 2 bases, with 10 bases lying between them. The CDR3 has 15 residues. The CDR3 sequence: CASSFEGPNTGELFF. Here the CDR3 DNA reads TGTGCCAGCAGTTTCGAGGGGCCCAACACCGGGGAGCTGTTTTTT.

This clone occurred once. J is TRBJ2-3 and V is TRBV9; D is ambiguous. Trimming stripped 2 bases from V and 3 bases from J, with 10 bases between. Germline V CDR1 and CDR2: SGDLS, YYNGEE. The CDR3 is made up of 14 amino acids. CDR3 sequence reads: CASSVRVSTDTQYF. CDR3 DNA: TGTGCCAGCAGCGTTCGAGTCAGTACAGATACGCAGTATTTT.

This chain uses TRBV19 with TRBJ2-7, with a possible D match to TRBD2 (5 bases). The germline gives CDR1 LNHDA, CDR2 SQIVND (reference sequence). The CDR3 totals 16 residues. V was cut by 1 base and J by 3 bases, with 16 bases left in between. CDR3 loop: CASSIAAGRGSYEQYF. DNA for the CDR3: TGTGCCAGTAGTATAGCGGCGGGCCGAGGGAGCTACGAGCAGTACTTC.

This chain connects TRBV29-1 to TRBJ2-1; TRBD2 matches 13 bases. Germline-derived CDR1 and CDR2 are SQVTM and ANQGSEA. This CDR3 has 15 residues. J lost 0 bases, V lost 5 bases, and 1 base had no gene match. The CDR3 sequence is CSVRTSGGSYNEQFF. DNA of the CDR3: TGCAGCGTTCGGACTAGCGGGGGCTCCTACAATGAGCAGTTCTTC.

The rearrangement links TRBV15 to TRBJ2-7; 9 bases map to TRBD1. Trimming removed 5 bases from V and 2 bases from J; junction bases left unmatched: 4. Germline V CDR1 and CDR2: LNHNV, YYDKDF (reference sequence). The CDR3 loop spans 14 amino acids. CDR3 region: CATSGGQGPYEQYF. CDR3 nucleotides: TGTGCCACCAGCGGGGGACAGGGCCCCTACGAGCAGTACTTC.

This clone is a singleton in its sample. The chain employs TRBV9 and TRBJ2-1; 7 nucleotides match TRBD2. CDR3 size: 15 residues. CDR1 is SGDLS, CDR2 YYNGEE, per germline. The junction had 2 bases not matched to a gene; V was cut back by 2 bases and J by 0 bases. The CDR3 DNA reads as TGTGCCAGCAGCGTGCGGGGGAGCTCCTACAATGAGCAGTTCTTC. Amino acids: CASSVRGSSYNEQFF.

V gene TRBV7-3 combines with J gene TRBJ2-3, with unresolved D. This CDR3 contains 15 residues. CDR1 and CDR2 from the germline V gene are SGHTA and FQGTGA. With 5 bases removed from V and 1 base from J, the gap between germline ends came to 13 bases. CDR3 in amino acids: CASSNLGKGTDTQYF. CDR3 DNA: TGTGCCAGCAGCAATTTGGGGAAGGGCACAGATACGCAGTATTTT. The full variable domain, its missing parts supplied by reference TRBV7-3 and TRBJ2-3, is GAGVSQTPSNKVTEKGKYVELRCDPISGHTALYWYRQSLGQGPEFLIYFQGTGAADDSGLPNDRFFAVRPEGSVSTLKIQRTERGDSAVYLCASSNLGKGTDTQYFGPGTRLTVL.

This clone was counted a few times. The CDR3 DNA follows: TGTGCCGGTAGCGGGGCGGCTAATTCACCCCTCCACTTT. Encoded protein: CAGSGAANSPLHF. This sequence joins TRBV7-3 and TRBJ1-6; D might be TRBD1 (5 bases). V was cut by 11 bases and J by 6 bases, with 14 bases left in between. Germline assignment: CDR1 SGHTA and CDR2 FQGTGA. The CDR3 covers 13 residues.

This chain joins TRBV19 and TRBJ2-3, with D maybe TRBD1 (5 bases). The CDR3 contains 12 residues. The V gene lost 7 bases and the J gene lost 6 bases, with 11 bases spanning the gap. Per germline, CDR1 LNHDA and CDR2 SQIVND (reference sequence). The CDR3 loop reads CASNHRGDTQYF. In DNA form, the CDR3 reads TGTGCCAGTAACCATAGGGGTGATACGCAGTATTTT.

The rearrangement joins TRBV6-1 to TRBJ1-2; D remains ambiguous. CDR3 length equals 15 residues. V was clipped by 3 bases and J by 10 bases, with 21 bases between them. Germline V gives CDR1 MNHNS, CDR2 SASEGT. CDR3 loop: CASSDRFKATPYYTF. CDR3 in DNA: TGTGCCAGCAGTGATAGGTTCAAGGCAACCCCATACTACACCTTC.

J is TRBJ2-5 and V is TRBV5-7; no definite D call. TRBV5-7 is an ORF; its function is uncertain. The length of the CDR3 is 15 residues. V lost 4 bases, J lost 5 bases, and 18 bases lay in between. The CDR3 sequence: CASSPSPTLGETQYF. Written as DNA, the CDR3 is TGTGCCAGCAGCCCCAGCCCCACCTTAGGGGAGACCCAGTACTTC.

Here the CDR3 DNA reads TGTGCCAGTGTGAAGGACAAAGGTTTGTACGAGCAGTACTTC. Translation: CASVKDKGLYEQYF. The chain recombines TRBV6-1 with TRBJ2-7; tentative D call: TRBD1 (5 bases). The CDR3 totals 14 residues. Trimming shortened V by 9 bases and J by 4 bases, and 19 bases separated the two germline ends. CDR1 is MNHNS, CDR2 SASEGT, per germline.

This clone was seen a few times. CDR3 nucleotides: TGTGCCAGCAGTCCCCCGGGGGCTATAGGTGGAAACACCATATATTTT. It yields the protein CASSPPGAIGGNTIYF. This chain connects TRBV28 to TRBJ1-3, with a weak D call TRBD1 (6 bases). V dropped 5 bases and J dropped 3 bases, with 17 bases sitting between them. CDR1 is MDHEN, CDR2 SYDVKM, per germline. The CDR3 loop spans 16 amino acids.

The chain employs TRBV5-1 and TRBJ2-3; 8 bases fit TRBD2. V was clipped by 6 bases and J by 1 base; unmatched bases: 4. The CDR3 is made up of 14 amino acids. Germline V gene data show CDR1 as SGHRS and CDR2 as YFSETQ. The CDR3 loop is CASIGGGRTDTQYF. The CDR3 DNA reads TGCGCCAGCATTGGCGGGGGGCGCACAGATACGCAGTATTTT.

The chain is built from TRBV6-1 and TRBJ2-2; tentative D call: TRBD2 (6 bases). Trimming cost V 6 bases and J 3 bases, with 8 bases left between them. This CDR3 is 13 amino acids long. CDR1 is MNHNS and CDR2 is SASEGT in the germline V gene. In nucleotides, the CDR3 is TGTGCCAGCAGGGAGGGCTACACCGGGGAGCTGTTTTTT. It translates to CASREGYTGELFF.

The chain uses TRBV25-1 and TRBJ2-5; 8 bases match TRBD1. Germline-derived CDR1 and CDR2 are MGHDK and SYGVNS. V lost 4 bases to trimming and J lost 5 bases; unmatched junction nucleotides: 6. This CDR3 has 14 residues. CDR3 coding DNA: TGTGCCAGCAGTGTAAGCAGGGGGCTGGAGACCCAGTACTTC. Its translation is CASSVSRGLETQYF.

CDR3 in amino acids: CASSPQSRQGGTEAFF. Here the CDR3 DNA reads TGTGCCAGCAGCCCTCAATCAAGACAGGGAGGCACTGAAGCTTTCTTT. J is TRBJ1-1 and V is TRBV7-9; 7 bases are shared with TRBD1. Germline assignment: CDR1 SEHNR and CDR2 FQNEAQ (reference sequence). The trim removed 5 bases at V and 4 bases at J, leaving 13 bases unmatched. The CDR3 runs to 16 residues.

The chain employs TRBV30 and TRBJ1-5, with D unresolved. This CDR3 contains 14 residues. Germline V gives CDR1 GTSNPN, CDR2 SVGIG (reference sequence). Deletions cut 0 bases from V and 3 bases from J, with 9 bases between. The CDR3 loop is CAWSVRVNNQPQHF. The DNA for the CDR3 is TGTGCCTGGAGTGTACGGGTCAACAATCAGCCCCAGCATTTT.

The sample holds one count of this clone. This sequence joins TRBV7-2 and TRBJ1-3; no reliable D call. This CDR3 is built from 17 residues. The ends were cut back, 3 bases at V and 4 bases at J, with 19 bases in the middle. CDR1 is SGHTA, CDR2 FQGNSA, per germline. The CDR3 nucleotides read TGTGCCAGCAGCTTGGCGGCCCTCGGGATTAACGGAAACACCATATATTTT. It codes for CASSLAALGINGNTIYF.